This T cell receptor beta chain emerged from a study of graft-versus-host responses after intestinal transplantation. About the study: Each recipient received anti-thymocyte globulin induction, then tacrolimus and steroids for 2 to 3 years. Study results and limitations: GvH clones surfaced in recipient marrow, some emerging earlier in ileum or blood. Patients with graft-donor T cell macrochimerism had high graft-versus-host to host-versus-graft clonal ratios in allografts.

With respect to this clone: Its antigen remains unknown.

Sequencing used immunoSEQ multiplex PCR; TCRdb keeps in-frame clones, though not all of them. Among fewer than 30,000 clones, around 96% were seen once, and the ten largest hold less than 1%. This CDR3 spans 14 amino acids. The germline V gene encodes CDR1 SGHRS and CDR2 YFSETQ. The V end was cut by 1 base, the J end by 6 bases, with 11 bases between. The genes are TRBV5-1 and TRBJ2-1; no firm D call. The receptor's source is a human patient who received an intestinal transplant, so some T cells may come from the graft donor. This specimen was PBMCs, taken just over 29 days after intestinal transplant. The CDR3 sequence is CASSLRARSNEQFF. CDR3 nucleotides: TGCGCCAGCAGCTTGCGAGCCAGATCCAATGAGCAGTTCTTC.